The rows below give T cell receptor beta chains drawn from one sample of a study of graft-versus-host responses after intestinal transplantation. TCRdb keeps only in-frame clones here, not all; method: immunoSEQ multiplex PCR. The data hold about 60,000 clones, with around 86% observed a single time. The sample here was ileum tissue, taken less than 400 days after transplant. The receptors originated from a human patient who received an intestinal transplant, so some T cells may come from the graft donor. Both conserved end residues are part of each CDR3.

J: TRBJ2-7
V: TRBV6-6
CDR3: CASSSQWGLYEQYF

J: TRBJ1-6
V: TRBV10-2
CDR3: CASSENPFSYNSPLHF

J: TRBJ2-2
V: TRBV6-4
CDR3: CASSDSGPTGELFF

J: TRBJ1-3
V: TRBV11-2
CDR3: CASSTGLTGTGNTIYF

J: TRBJ2-5
V: TRBV4-1
CDR3: CASSQEKTSGGEETQYF

J: TRBJ2-4
V: TRBV28
CDR3: CASSPGRERRDIQYF

J: TRBJ2-7
V: TRBV5-4
CDR3: CASSLAGAELYEQYF

J: TRBJ1-3
V: TRBV2
CDR3: CASSDPWSGNTIYF

J: TRBJ2-1
V: TRBV25-1
CDR3: CASSESRDYNEQFF

J: TRBJ2-5
V: TRBV7-3
CDR3: CASSSTPRLAEQETQYF

J: TRBJ1-3
V: TRBV7-9
CDR3: CASSAIRDGPSGNTIYF

J: TRBJ2-3
V: TRBV4-1
CDR3: CASSQLAGGPDTQYF

J: TRBJ2-7
V: TRBV5-1
CDR3: CASSLETGGHEQYF

J: TRBJ2-1
V: TRBV29-1
CDR3: CSVERLAGNEQFF

J: TRBJ1-2
V: TRBV29-1
CDR3: CSVPGQGFYGYTF

J: TRBJ2-7
V: TRBV6-5
CDR3: CASSLVAYEQYF

J: TRBJ2-1
V: TRBV5-6
CDR3: CASSLFRRGGSYNEQFF

J: TRBJ2-1
V: TRBV6-4
CDR3: CASSDGQRGHNEQFF

J: TRBJ1-6
V: TRBV14
CDR3: CASSQDPDSWYNSPLHF

J: TRBJ2-1
V: TRBV2
CDR3: CASSRTVLGSYNEQFF

J: TRBJ2-7
V: TRBV6-5
CDR3: CASRLDSSYEQYF

J: TRBJ2-7
V: TRBV6-6
CDR3: CATYLAGIGEQYF

J: TRBJ2-2
V: TRBV6-5
CDR3: CASGKRPNTGELFF

J: TRBJ2-7
V: TRBV5-1
CDR3: CASSLGRQGVYEQYF

J: TRBJ2-7
V: TRBV7-9
CDR3: CASSGQGASYEQYF

J: TRBJ2-5
V: TRBV4-1
CDR3: CASSPASGSGEQYF

J: TRBJ2-1
V: TRBV10-2
CDR3: CASSWGQGSNEQFF

J: TRBJ1-6
V: TRBV7-9
CDR3: CVSSPTNRRDSPLHF

J: TRBJ1-1
V: TRBV27
CDR3: CASSSTRDRDQAFF

J: TRBJ2-7
V: TRBV7-9
CDR3: CASSPGTGAPYEQYF

J: TRBJ2-6
V: TRBV7-3
CDR3: CASSFSGGGANVLTF

J: TRBJ1-1
V: TRBV6-5
CDR3: CASSYGVLNTEAFF

J: TRBJ1-6
V: TRBV6-6
CDR3: CASSTPTANNSPLHF

J: TRBJ1-2
V: TRBV4-1
CDR3: CASSQSPRQGSNYGYTF

J: TRBJ1-5
V: TRBV6-4
CDR3: CASSDSTGGNQPQHF

J: TRBJ2-1
V: TRBV7-3
CDR3: CASRKGTGGEGEQFF

J: TRBJ2-7
V: TRBV4-1
CDR3: CASSLSGGQGAYEQYF

J: TRBJ1-1
V: TRBV25-1
CDR3: CASSPNTEAFF

J: TRBJ1-5
V: TRBV7-2
CDR3: CASSLVVPSNQPQHF

J: TRBJ1-1
V: TRBV7-2
CDR3: CASSYQGGTEAFF

J: TRBJ2-1
V: TRBV4-1
CDR3: CASSHQHTPNEQFF

J: TRBJ1-1
V: TRBV10-3
CDR3: CAISEKTGVTEAFF

J: TRBJ2-7
V: TRBV28
CDR3: CASSFGTGGYEQYF

J: TRBJ2-7
V: TRBV10-3
CDR3: CAISEGPSLIYEQYF

J: TRBJ2-2
V: TRBV4-2
CDR3: CASSQETSGANTGELFF

J: TRBJ2-7
V: TRBV6-1
CDR3: CASSEPAYEQYF

J: TRBJ1-1
V: TRBV6-5
CDR3: CASIERLNTEAFF

J: TRBJ2-6
V: TRBV5-3
CDR3: CARMGSGRIRSGANVLTF

J: TRBJ2-3
V: TRBV4-1
CDR3: CASSQSHRRLFTDTQYF

J: TRBJ2-1
V: TRBV18
CDR3: CASSPTLPRTSSYNEQFF

J: TRBJ1-5
V: TRBV10-2
CDR3: CASRAGTGGIGSNQPQHF

J: TRBJ2-7
V: TRBV5-5
CDR3: CASSLSGNEQYF